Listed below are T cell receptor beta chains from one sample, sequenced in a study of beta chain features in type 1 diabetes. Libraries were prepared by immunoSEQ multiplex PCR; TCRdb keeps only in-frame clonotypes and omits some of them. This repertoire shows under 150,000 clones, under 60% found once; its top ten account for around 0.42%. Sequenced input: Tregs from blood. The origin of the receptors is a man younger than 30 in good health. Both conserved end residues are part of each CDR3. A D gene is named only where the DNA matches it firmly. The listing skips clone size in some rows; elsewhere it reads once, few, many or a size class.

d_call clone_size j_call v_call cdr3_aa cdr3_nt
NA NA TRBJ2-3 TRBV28 CASSLTQGSDTQYF TGTGCCAGCAGTCTTACCCAGGGGTCAGATACGCAGTATTTT
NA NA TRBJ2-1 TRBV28 CASKRGNEQFF TGTGCCTCCAAGCGCGGTAATGAGCAGTTCTTC
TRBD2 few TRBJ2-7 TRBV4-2 CASRPQLAGGSYEQYF TGTGCCAGCAGGCCTCAGCTAGCGGGAGGCTCCTACGAGCAGTACTTC
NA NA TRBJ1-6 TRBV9 CASSLGGANSPLHF TGTGCCAGCTCCCTGGGGGGGGCAAATTCACCCCTCCACTTT
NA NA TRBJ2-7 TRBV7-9 CASSSPYEQYF TGTGCCAGCAGCTCCCCCTATGAGCAGTACTTC
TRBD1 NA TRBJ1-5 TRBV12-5 CASGKDRGFGNQPQHF TGTGCTAGTGGTAAGGACAGGGGTTTTGGGAATCAGCCCCAGCATTTT
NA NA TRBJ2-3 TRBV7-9 CASRVASSTDTQYF TGTGCCAGCAGGGTAGCGTCCAGCACAGATACGCAGTATTTT
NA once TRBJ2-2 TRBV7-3 CASSSVPRAGELFF TGTGCCAGCAGTTCGGTTCCGCGGGCCGGGGAGCTGTTTTTT
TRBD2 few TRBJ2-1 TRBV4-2 CASSQDLRGLAGGAYNEQFF TGTGCCAGCAGCCAAGATCTCCGAGGACTAGCGGGGGGGGCCTACAATGAGCAGTTCTTC
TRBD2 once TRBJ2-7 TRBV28 CASSLAPGLAGYEQYF TGTGCCAGCAGTCTAGCACCGGGACTAGCGGGCTACGAGCAGTACTTC
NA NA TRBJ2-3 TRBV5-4 CASSSRDSNTQYF TGTGCCAGCAGCTCTAGGGACTCTAATACGCAGTATTTT
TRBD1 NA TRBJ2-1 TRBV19 CASSRQGPYEQFF TGTGCCAGTAGCCGACAGGGTCCTTATGAGCAGTTCTTC
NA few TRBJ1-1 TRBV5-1 CASSLGVLGRDTEAFF TGCGCCAGCAGCTTGGGCGTACTGGGGAGAGACACTGAAGCTTTCTTT
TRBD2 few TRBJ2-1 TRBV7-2 CASTTSGSYNEQFF TGTGCCAGCACCACTAGCGGATCCTACAATGAGCAGTTCTTC
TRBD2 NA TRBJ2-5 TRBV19 CASRLAGQQETQYF TGTGCCAGTAGGCTAGCGGGGCAGCAAGAGACCCAGTACTTC
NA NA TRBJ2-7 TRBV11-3 CASSPQGLGGEQYF TGTGCCAGCAGCCCACAGGGCCTAGGGGGCGAGCAGTACTTC
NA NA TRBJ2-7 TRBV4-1 CASSRWREGVGEQYF TGCGCCAGCAGCCGCTGGAGGGAAGGTGTTGGCGAGCAGTACTTC
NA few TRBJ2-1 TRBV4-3 CASSQEILPDEQFF TGCGCCAGCAGCCAAGAAATACTCCCGGATGAGCAGTTCTTC
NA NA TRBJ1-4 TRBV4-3 CASSQDGNPGSEKLFF TGCGCCAGCAGCCAAGACGGAAACCCCGGGAGCGAAAAACTGTTTTTT
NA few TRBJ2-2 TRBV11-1 CASSPWTEITGELFF TGTGCCAGCAGCCCCTGGACAGAAATAACCGGGGAGCTGTTTTTT
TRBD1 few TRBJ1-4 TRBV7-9 CASGTANNEKLFF TGTGCCAGCGGGACAGCCAATAATGAAAAACTGTTTTTT